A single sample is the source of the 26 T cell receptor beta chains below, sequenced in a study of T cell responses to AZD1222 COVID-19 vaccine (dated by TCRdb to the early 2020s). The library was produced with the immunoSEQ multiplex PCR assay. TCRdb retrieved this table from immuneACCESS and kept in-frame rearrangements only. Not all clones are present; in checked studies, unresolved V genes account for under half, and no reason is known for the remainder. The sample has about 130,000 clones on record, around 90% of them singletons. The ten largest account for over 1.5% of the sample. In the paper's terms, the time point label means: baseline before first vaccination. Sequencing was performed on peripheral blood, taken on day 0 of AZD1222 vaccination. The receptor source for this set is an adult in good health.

DNA for the CDR3: TGTGCCAGCAGCTTGAGACAGGCTGAAGCTTTCTTT. Translated: CASSLRQAEAFF. The rearrangement uses TRBV7-2 and TRBJ1-1, with a possible D match to TRBD1 (6 bases). This CDR3 has 12 residues. The V gene lost 3 bases and the J gene lost 6 bases, with 8 bases spanning the gap. Germline CDR1 and CDR2: SGHTA and FQGNSA.

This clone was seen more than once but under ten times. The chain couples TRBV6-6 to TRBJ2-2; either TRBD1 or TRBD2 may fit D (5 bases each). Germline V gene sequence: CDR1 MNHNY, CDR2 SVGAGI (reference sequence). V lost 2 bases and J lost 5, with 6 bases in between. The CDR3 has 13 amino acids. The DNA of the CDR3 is TGTGCCAGCAGTTACGGGGGAACCGGGGAGCTGTTTTTT. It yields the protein CASSYGGTGELFF.

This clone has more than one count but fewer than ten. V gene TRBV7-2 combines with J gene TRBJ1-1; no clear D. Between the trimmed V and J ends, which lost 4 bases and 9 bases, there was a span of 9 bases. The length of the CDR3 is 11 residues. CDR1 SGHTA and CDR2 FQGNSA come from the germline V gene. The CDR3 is CASSSPVKAFF. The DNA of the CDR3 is TGTGCCAGCAGCTCCCCCGTTAAAGCTTTCTTT.

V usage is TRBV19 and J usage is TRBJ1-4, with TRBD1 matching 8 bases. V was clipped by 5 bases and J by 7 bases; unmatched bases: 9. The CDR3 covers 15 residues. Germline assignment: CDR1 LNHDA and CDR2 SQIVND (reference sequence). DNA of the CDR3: TGTGCCAGTAGTCCTTCGGACAGGGTCGGTGAAAAACTGTTTTTT. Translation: CASSPSDRVGEKLFF.

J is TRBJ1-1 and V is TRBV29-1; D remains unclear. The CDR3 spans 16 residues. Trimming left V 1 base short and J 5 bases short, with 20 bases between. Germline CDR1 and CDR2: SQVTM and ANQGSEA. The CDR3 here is CSVEVRRASRGTEAFF. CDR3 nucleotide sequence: TGCAGCGTTGAAGTACGCCGGGCATCAAGAGGAACTGAAGCTTTCTTT.

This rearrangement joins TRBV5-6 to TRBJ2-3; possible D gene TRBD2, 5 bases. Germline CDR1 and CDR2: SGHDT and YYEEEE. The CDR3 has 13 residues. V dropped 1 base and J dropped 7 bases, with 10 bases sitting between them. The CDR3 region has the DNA TGTGCCAGCAGCTTGCCGCTAGCATATACGCAGTATTTT. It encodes CASSLPLAYTQYF. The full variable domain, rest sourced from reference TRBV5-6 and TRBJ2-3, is DAGVTQSPTHLIKTRGQQVTLRCSPKSGHDTVSWYQQALGQGPQFIFQYYEEEERQRGNFPDRFSGHQFPNYSSELNVNALLLGDSALYLCASSLPLAYTQYFGPGTRLTVL.

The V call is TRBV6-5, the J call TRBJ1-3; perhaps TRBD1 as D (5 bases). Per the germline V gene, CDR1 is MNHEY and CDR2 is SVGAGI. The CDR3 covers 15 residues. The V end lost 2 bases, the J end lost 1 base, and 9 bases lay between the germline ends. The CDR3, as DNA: TGTGCCAGCAGTTACAGGGGAGCATCTGGAAACACCATATATTTT. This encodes CASSYRGASGNTIYF.

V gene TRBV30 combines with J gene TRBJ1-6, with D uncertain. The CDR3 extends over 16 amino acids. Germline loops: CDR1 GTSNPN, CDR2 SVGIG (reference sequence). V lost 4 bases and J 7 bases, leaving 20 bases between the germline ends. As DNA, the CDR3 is TGTGCCTGGAAATACGTTTTTTTGGGGTCCAATTCACCCCTCCACTTT. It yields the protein CAWKYVFLGSNSPLHF.

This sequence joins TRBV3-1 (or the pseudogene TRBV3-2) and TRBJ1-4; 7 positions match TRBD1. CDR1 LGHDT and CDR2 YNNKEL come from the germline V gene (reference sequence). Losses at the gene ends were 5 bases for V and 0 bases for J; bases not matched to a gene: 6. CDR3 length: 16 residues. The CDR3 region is CASSRGTAATNEKLFF. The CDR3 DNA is TGTGCCAGCAGCAGAGGGACAGCTGCAACTAATGAAAAACTGTTTTTT.

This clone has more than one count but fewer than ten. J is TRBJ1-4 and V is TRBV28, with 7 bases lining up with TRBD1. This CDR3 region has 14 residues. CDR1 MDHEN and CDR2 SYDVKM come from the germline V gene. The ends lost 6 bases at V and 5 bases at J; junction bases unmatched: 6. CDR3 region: CASSPTGMNEKLFF. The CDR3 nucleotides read TGTGCCAGCAGCCCGACAGGGATGAATGAAAAACTGTTTTTT.

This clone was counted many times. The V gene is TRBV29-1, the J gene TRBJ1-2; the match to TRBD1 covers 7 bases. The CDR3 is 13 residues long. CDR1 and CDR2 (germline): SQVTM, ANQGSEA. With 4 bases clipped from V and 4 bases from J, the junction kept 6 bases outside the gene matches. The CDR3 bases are TGCAGCGTTGCGGAGGGGGCTCCCTATGGCTACACCTTC. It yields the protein CSVAEGAPYGYTF.

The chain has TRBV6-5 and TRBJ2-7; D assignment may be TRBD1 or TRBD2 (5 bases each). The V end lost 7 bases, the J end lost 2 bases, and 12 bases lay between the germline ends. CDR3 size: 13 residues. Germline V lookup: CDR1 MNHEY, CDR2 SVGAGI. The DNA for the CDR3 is TGTGCCAGCACGAGGGGATTCACCTACGAGCAGTACTTC. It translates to CASTRGFTYEQYF.

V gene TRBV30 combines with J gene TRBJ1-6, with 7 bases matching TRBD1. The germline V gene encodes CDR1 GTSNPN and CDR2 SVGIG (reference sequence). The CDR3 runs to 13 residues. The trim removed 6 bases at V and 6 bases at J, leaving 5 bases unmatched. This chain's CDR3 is CACRTGFNSPLHF. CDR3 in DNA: TGTGCCTGCCGGACAGGATTTAATTCACCCCTCCACTTT.

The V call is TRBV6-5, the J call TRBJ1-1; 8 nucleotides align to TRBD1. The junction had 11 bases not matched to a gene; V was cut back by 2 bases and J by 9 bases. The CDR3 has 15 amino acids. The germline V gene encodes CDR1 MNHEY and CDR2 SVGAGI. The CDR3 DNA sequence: TGTGCCAGCAGTTACCTCATACAGGGGGGCTCGCAAGCTTTCTTT. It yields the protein CASSYLIQGGSQAFF.

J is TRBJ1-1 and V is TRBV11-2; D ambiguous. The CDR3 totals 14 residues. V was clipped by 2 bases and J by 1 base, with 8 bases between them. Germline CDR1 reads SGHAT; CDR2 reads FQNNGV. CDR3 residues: CASSLMSQNTEAFF. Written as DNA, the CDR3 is TGTGCCAGCAGCTTAATGTCCCAGAACACTGAAGCTTTCTTT.

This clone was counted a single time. CDR3 in DNA: TGCGCCAGCAGCCCGGCCAGGGATGGGCTGTACCAAGAGACCCAGTACTTC. Protein: CASSPARDGLYQETQYF. V and J are TRBV5-1 and TRBJ2-5; tentative D call: TRBD1 (5 bases). CDR1 SGHRS and CDR2 YFSETQ come from the germline V gene. V was trimmed by 4 bases and J by 0 bases, leaving 19 bases between them. This CDR3 comprises 17 residues.

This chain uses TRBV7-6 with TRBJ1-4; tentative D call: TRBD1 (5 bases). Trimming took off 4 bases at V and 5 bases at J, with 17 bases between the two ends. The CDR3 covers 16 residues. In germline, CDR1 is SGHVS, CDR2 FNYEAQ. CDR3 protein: CASSYRGDGRNEKLFF. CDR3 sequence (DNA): TGTGCCAGCAGCTATCGGGGGGACGGACGGAATGAAAAACTGTTTTTT.

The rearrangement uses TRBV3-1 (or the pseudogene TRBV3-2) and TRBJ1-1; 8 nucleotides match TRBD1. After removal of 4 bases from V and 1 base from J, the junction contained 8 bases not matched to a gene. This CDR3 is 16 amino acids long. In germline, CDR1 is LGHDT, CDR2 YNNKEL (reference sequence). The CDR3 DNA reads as TGTGCCAGCAGCCTTCGTACAGGGGGAAGGAACACTGAAGCTTTCTTT. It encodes CASSLRTGGRNTEAFF.

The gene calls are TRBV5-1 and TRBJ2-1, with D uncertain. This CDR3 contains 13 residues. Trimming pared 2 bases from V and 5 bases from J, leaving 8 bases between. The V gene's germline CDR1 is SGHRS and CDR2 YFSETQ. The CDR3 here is CASSLYSNNEQFF. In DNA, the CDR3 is TGCGCCAGCAGCTTATACTCGAACAATGAGCAGTTCTTC.

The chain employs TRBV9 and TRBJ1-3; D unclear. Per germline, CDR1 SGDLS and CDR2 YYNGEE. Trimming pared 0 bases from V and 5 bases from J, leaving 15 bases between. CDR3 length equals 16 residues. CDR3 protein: CASSVAVSGSRNTIYF. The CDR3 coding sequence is TGTGCCAGCAGCGTAGCAGTGTCGGGGTCTCGAAACACCATATATTTT.

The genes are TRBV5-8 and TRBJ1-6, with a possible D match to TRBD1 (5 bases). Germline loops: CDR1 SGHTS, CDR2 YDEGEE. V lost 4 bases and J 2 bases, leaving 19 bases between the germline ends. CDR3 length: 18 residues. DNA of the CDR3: TGTGCCAGCAGCCGGGACCCTGGGAGGAATACCTATAATTCACCCCTCCACTTT. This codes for CASSRDPGRNTYNSPLHF.

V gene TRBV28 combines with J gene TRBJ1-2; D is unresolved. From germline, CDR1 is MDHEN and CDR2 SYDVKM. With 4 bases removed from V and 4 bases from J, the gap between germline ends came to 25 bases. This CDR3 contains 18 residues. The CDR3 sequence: CASSYVRHSGTIGYGYTF. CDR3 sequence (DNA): TGTGCCAGCAGTTACGTCCGACACTCCGGAACAATCGGCTATGGCTACACCTTC.

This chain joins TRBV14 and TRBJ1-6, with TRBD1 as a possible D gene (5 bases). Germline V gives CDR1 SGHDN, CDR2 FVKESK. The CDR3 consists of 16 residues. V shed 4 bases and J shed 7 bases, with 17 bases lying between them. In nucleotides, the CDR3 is TGTGCCAGCAGCCGTTACGGGACCTCCGGGAATTCACCCCTCCACTTT. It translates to CASSRYGTSGNSPLHF.

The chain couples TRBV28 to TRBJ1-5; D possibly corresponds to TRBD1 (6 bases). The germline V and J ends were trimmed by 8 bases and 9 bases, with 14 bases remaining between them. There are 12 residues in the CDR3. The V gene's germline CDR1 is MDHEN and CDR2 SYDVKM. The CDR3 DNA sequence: TGTGCCAGCGCCGACAGGTCGGGGCCCCAGCATTTT. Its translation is CASADRSGPQHF.

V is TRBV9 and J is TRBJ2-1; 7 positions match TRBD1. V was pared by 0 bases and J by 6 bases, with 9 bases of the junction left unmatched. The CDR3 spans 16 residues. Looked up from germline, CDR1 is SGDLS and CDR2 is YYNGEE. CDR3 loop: CASSVGKGARVNEQFF. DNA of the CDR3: TGTGCCAGCAGCGTAGGAAAGGGGGCGCGAGTCAATGAGCAGTTCTTC.

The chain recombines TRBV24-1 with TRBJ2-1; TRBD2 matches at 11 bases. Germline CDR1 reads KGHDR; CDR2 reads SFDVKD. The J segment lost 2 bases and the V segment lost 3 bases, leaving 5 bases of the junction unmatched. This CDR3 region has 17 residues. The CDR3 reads CATSDANSGRAYNEQFF. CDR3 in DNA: TGTGCCACCAGTGATGCAAATAGCGGGAGGGCCTACAATGAGCAGTTCTTC.